This T cell receptor (beta chain) stems from a study of T cell repertoires in cytomegalovirus infection (dated by TCRdb to the late 2010s). With regard to the full study: The peptide stimulations were aimed at well-studied HLA-B-restricted epitopes as well as recently identified HLA-C-restricted CMV epitopes, whose presentation resists viral immunomodulation. Donor HLA type was relevant to the analysis, because carriage of CMV infection together with the matching HLA type was indicated by public TCR beta signatures. General findings and caveats noted by the study authors: The ex vivo response was dominated by HLA-C-restricted CMV-specific TCR beta clonotypes, which also provided the single most frequent clonotype in two of eight donors. In both this cohort and an independent cohort of under 450 donors, the cumulative frequency of public TCR beta family members distinguished carriers of CMV infection plus the relevant HLA type.

Sample treatment or condition, as interpreted from the label and publication: in vitro stimulation with specific CMV peptide epitopes to enrich CMV-specific T cells. The CDR3, cysteine through phenylalanine, is 15 amino acids long. Only the CDR3 DNA is retained, 45 bases long and in frame from the first base. At the junction V is shortened by 4 bases and J by 4 bases, with 15 bases in between. CDR1 and CDR2 are drawn from the germline V gene: SGHAT, FQNNGV. This clonotype has more than one count but fewer than ten. What antigen it recognizes has not been identified. There are no base qualities to consult, and no much larger clone falls within one base. Instrument used: Illumina HiSeq 1500. Using fastp trimming at Q25 and MiXCR clonotype assembly, TCRdb reanalyzed the public sequencing data and kept in-frame beta chains. A single entry per CDR3 protein holds the most common genes and DNA from its merged rows. This sample holds hundreds of thousands of distinct CDR3 sequences; roughly 36% were observed only once. The ten largest clonotypes hold over 15% of the sample.

The source was cultured PBMCs, collected from culture after CMV antigen stimulation. The rearrangement joined TRBV11-2 to TRBJ2-3; a tentative D match to TRBD2 spans 5 bases. The origin of this receptor is a human donor in good health (CMV status not recorded). Some clones in this sample may be carry-over from other donors' samples. The CDR3 in this case is CASSYLALHPDTQYF. In nucleotides, the sequence is TGTGCCAGCAGCTATCTAGCCCTTCACCCAGATACGCAGTATTTT.